This entry lists 18 T cell receptor beta chains sequenced from one sample in a study of neoadjuvant nivolumab and ipilimumab in lung cancer. Clones were sequenced by immunoSEQ multiplex PCR, and TCRdb holds only the in-frame ones, with some missing. The profile covers some 31,000 clones, with approximately 92% appearing a single time and 2% to 2.5% taken by the ten largest. This specimen was peripheral blood, taken after neoadjuvant nivolumab, alone or with ipilimumab, at or shortly before surgery. The receptors were gathered from an adult with non-small cell lung cancer.

This clone was counted a few times. V usage is TRBV27 and J usage is TRBJ1-1; D possibly corresponds to TRBD1 (5 bases). The germline gives CDR1 MNHEY, CDR2 SMNVEV (reference sequence). V was trimmed by 2 bases and J by 1 base, leaving 5 bases between them. This CDR3 comprises 13 residues. The CDR3, as DNA: TGTGCCAGCAGTTTAGGACAGAACACTGAAGCTTTCTTT. Translated: CASSLGQNTEAFF.

The chain has TRBV7-2 and TRBJ2-6; D not certain. V dropped 4 bases and J dropped 17 bases, with 18 bases sitting between them. The CDR3 totals 13 residues. The germline gives CDR1 SGHTA, CDR2 FQGNSA. This chain's CDR3 is CASSSSGPIGVTF. CDR3 DNA sequence: TGTGCCAGCAGCTCCTCTGGTCCCATCGGAGTGACTTTC. The full variable domain, its missing parts supplied by reference TRBV7-2 and TRBJ2-6, is GAGVSQSPSNKVTEKGKDVELRCDPISGHTALYWYRQSLGQGLEFLIYFQGNSAPDKSGLPSDRFSAERTGGSVSTLTIQRTQQEDSAVYLCASSSSGPIGVTFGAGSRLTVL.

The rearrangement uses TRBV19 and TRBJ2-4; D tentatively reads TRBD1 or TRBD2 (5 bases each). Germline-derived CDR1 and CDR2 are LNHDA and SQIVND (reference sequence). The CDR3 runs 11 residues. The ends were cut back, 7 bases at V and 9 bases at J, with 10 bases in the middle. The CDR3 is CASKGRGIQYF. CDR3 DNA sequence: TGTGCCAGTAAGGGGAGAGGCATTCAGTACTTC.

The chain recombines TRBV11-1 with TRBJ1-4; a weak D match, TRBD1 (5 bases). This CDR3 is built from 14 residues. Germline assignment: CDR1 SGHAT and CDR2 FQDESV (reference sequence). The V end lost 6 bases, the J end lost 8 bases, and 16 bases lay between the germline ends. The CDR3 coding sequence is TGTGCCAGCAGTTCTCGTGGGGGAGAGGAAAAACTGTTTTTT. Amino acids: CASSSRGGEEKLFF.

This rearrangement joins TRBV5-1 to TRBJ1-5, with unresolved D. Germline V gene data show CDR1 as SGHRS and CDR2 as YFSETQ. This CDR3 region has 15 residues. The germline V and J ends were trimmed by 0 bases and 7 bases, with 14 bases remaining between them. In DNA form, the CDR3 reads TGCGCCAGCAGCTTGGACCGAAGCCCCAGCCAGCCCCAGCATTTT. This sequence encodes CASSLDRSPSQPQHF.

The V gene is TRBV5-6, the J gene TRBJ2-3; 9 bases are a match to TRBD2. This CDR3 contains 15 residues. CDR1 is SGHDT, CDR2 YYEEEE, per germline. V lost 4 bases, J lost 3 bases, and 6 bases stayed unmatched. The CDR3 region is CASSEDSGSTDTQYF. As DNA, the CDR3 is TGTGCCAGCAGCGAGGATAGCGGGAGTACAGATACGCAGTATTTT.

The chain carries TRBV7-9 and TRBJ2-7; possible D gene TRBD2, 5 bases. Looked up from germline, CDR1 is SEHNR and CDR2 is FQNEAQ (reference sequence). The V end was cut by 5 bases, the J end by 2 bases, with 13 bases between. The CDR3 is 14 amino acids. The CDR3 region is CASSPQEGAYEQYF. The CDR3 DNA is TGTGCCAGCAGCCCTCAAGAGGGCGCCTACGAGCAGTACTTC.

CDR3 in DNA: TGTGCCAGCAGACCCGGGACAGCTATCTACGAGCAGTACTTC. Its translation: CASRPGTAIYEQYF. The J gene is TRBJ2-7, the V gene TRBV6-5, with 7 positions matching TRBD1. The V gene end was trimmed by 6 bases and the J gene end by 3 bases; junction bases not matched to a gene: 8. The germline V gene has CDR1 MNHEY and CDR2 SVGAGI. The CDR3 totals 14 residues.

This rearrangement joins TRBV5-1 to TRBJ1-2, with a weak D call TRBD1 (5 bases). CDR3 length: 13 residues. Per the germline V gene, CDR1 is SGHRS and CDR2 is YFSETQ. V was shortened by 4 bases and J by 8 bases, with 15 bases between the two germline ends. The CDR3 spells CASSPQGLWGYTF. In DNA, the CDR3 is TGCGCCAGCAGCCCCCAGGGACTATGGGGCTACACCTTC.

The gene calls are TRBV27 and TRBJ1-1; weak D call: TRBD1 (6 bases). Trimming removed 2 bases at V and 5 bases at J, with 9 bases between. The CDR3 totals 13 residues. Germline V gene data show CDR1 as MNHEY and CDR2 as SMNVEV (reference sequence). The CDR3 DNA reads TGTGCCAGCAGTTTAACAGGGAGGACTGAAGCTTTCTTT. As protein: CASSLTGRTEAFF.

The V call is TRBV10-3, the J call TRBJ1-5, with D perhaps TRBD1 (5 bases). The CDR3 loop spans 14 amino acids. CDR1 and CDR2 (germline): ENHRY, SYGVKD. Trimming stripped 4 bases from V and 3 bases from J, with 10 bases between. CDR3 in amino acids: CAISGTTVNQPQHF. In DNA, the CDR3 is TGTGCCATCAGTGGAACGACAGTCAATCAGCCCCAGCATTTT.

J is TRBJ2-3 and V is TRBV2, with D perhaps being TRBD1 or TRBD2 (5 bases each). V dropped 6 bases and J dropped 5 bases, with 15 bases sitting between them. Germline V CDR1 and CDR2: SNHLY, FYNNEI. The CDR3 has 14 residues. The CDR3 protein is CASRIDGTQDTQYF. The CDR3 coding sequence is TGTGCCAGCAGGATTGACGGGACCCAAGATACGCAGTATTTT.

This chain uses TRBV15 with TRBJ2-7; the D is unclear. The germline V gene encodes CDR1 LNHNV and CDR2 YYDKDF (reference sequence). Trimming shortened V by 0 bases and J by 4 bases, and 7 bases separated the two germline ends. The CDR3 covers 13 residues. CDR3 amino acids: CATSRDAGYEQYF. CDR3 bases: TGTGCCACCAGCAGAGATGCAGGTTACGAGCAGTACTTC.

The chain recombines TRBV4-2 with TRBJ1-3; D is unresolved. V lost 4 bases and J 0 bases, leaving 16 bases between the germline ends. This CDR3 has 17 amino acids. The V gene's germline CDR1 is LGHNA and CDR2 YNFKEQ. CDR3 sequence (DNA): TGTGCCAGCAGCCCAGACACTCCAGTAGGCTCTGGAAACACCATATATTTT. Translation: CASSPDTPVGSGNTIYF.

This chain joins TRBV20-1 and TRBJ2-1; D is unresolved. CDR1 DFQATT and CDR2 SNEGSKA come from the germline V gene (reference sequence). The CDR3 contains 10 residues. DNA of the CDR3: TGCAGCGCAGTGTTTAATGAGCAGTTCTTC. Protein product: CSAVFNEQFF.

The chain recombines TRBV2 with TRBJ1-5, with D unclear. The V and J ends lost 4 bases and 7 bases respectively, with 11 bases between them. CDR1 is SNHLY, CDR2 FYNNEI, per germline. The CDR3 runs 13 residues. The CDR3 loop reads CASSAGMWQPQHF. The CDR3 DNA reads TGTGCCAGCAGTGCGGGGATGTGGCAGCCCCAGCATTTT.

V gene TRBV18 combines with J gene TRBJ1-3; D call uncertain. The V gene lost 2 bases and the J gene lost 0 bases, with 11 bases spanning the gap. Germline assignment: CDR1 KGHSH and CDR2 LQKENI. This CDR3 spans 16 amino acids. CDR3 sequence: CASSPGRAPSGNTIYF. The CDR3 nucleotides read TGTGCCAGCTCACCAGGGAGGGCCCCCTCTGGAAACACCATATATTTT.

This rearrangement joins TRBV29-1 to TRBJ1-1, with D maybe TRBD1 (6 bases). Trimming stripped 5 bases from V and 2 bases from J, with 12 bases between. This CDR3 region has 13 residues. From germline, CDR1 is SQVTM and CDR2 ANQGSEA. CDR3 loop: CSVRDTSNTEAFF. The CDR3 nucleotides are TGCAGCGTTCGGGACACCTCTAACACTGAAGCTTTCTTT.